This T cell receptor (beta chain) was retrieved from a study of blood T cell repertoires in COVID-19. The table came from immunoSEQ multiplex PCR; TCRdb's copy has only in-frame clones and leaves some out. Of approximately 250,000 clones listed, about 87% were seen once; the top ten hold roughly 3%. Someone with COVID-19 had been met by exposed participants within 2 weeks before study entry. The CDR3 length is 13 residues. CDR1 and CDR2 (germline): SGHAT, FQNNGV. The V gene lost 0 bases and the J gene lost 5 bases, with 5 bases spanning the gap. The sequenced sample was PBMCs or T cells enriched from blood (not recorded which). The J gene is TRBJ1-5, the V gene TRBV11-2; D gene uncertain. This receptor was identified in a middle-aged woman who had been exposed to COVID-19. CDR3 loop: CASSLELDQPQHF. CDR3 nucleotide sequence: TGTGCCAGCAGCTTAGAACTGGATCAGCCCCAGCATTTT.